This TCR beta chain was captured in a study of OX40 agonist ivuxolimab in advanced cancers. Across the study: Each patient was given ivuxolimab into a vein every 2 weeks, at 0.01 to 10 mg/kg. Prior therapy, whether anti-PD-1, anti-PD-L1 or anti-CTLA-4, was allowed, and roughly 41% had some. The study's findings and limits: In the 0.1-3.0 mg/kg groups, partial responders showed among the lowest expansion.

In regard to this clone: Its specificity is not known.

The table came from immunoSEQ multiplex PCR; TCRdb's copy has only in-frame clones and leaves some out. The sample records over 10,000 clones, 84% being singletons. The V end was cut by 1 base, the J end by 5 bases, with 9 bases between. There are 14 residues in the CDR3. CDR1 and CDR2 from the germline V gene are KGHSY and FQNENV. On cycle 4 day 1 and cycle 7 day 1, as well as at baseline, blood was sampled. This clonotype was sampled from an adult with an advanced solid tumor such as melanoma, head and neck, liver or kidney cancer. The V gene is TRBV16, the J gene TRBJ2-1; D unresolved. Sequences were derived from CD4+ or CD8+ T cells sorted from blood, sampled in a trial of the OX40 agonist ivuxolimab. CDR3 loop: CASSQYAVDNEQFF. CDR3 in DNA: TGTGCCAGCAGCCAATACGCGGTGGACAATGAGCAGTTCTTC.